This record covers a single T cell receptor beta chain. The data originate from a study of T cells after yellow fever vaccination. The V end lost 3 bases, the J end lost 1 base, and 13 bases lay between the germline ends. Germline CDR1 and CDR2: SGHRS and YFSETQ. This CDR3 contains 15 residues. TCRdb re-analysed the 5' RACE reads in MiXCR, keeping a single row per CDR3 protein. The sample includes a few hundred thousand distinct CDR3 sequences, around 4.5% seen only once; the top ten take roughly 21%. The origin of this receptor is a man younger than 35 who received the YFV17D yellow fever vaccine. The chain employs TRBV5-1 and TRBJ1-1, with no clear D. The material sequenced was PBMCs, taken 15 days after the yellow fever booster vaccination. The CDR3 DNA reads TGCGCCAGCAGCTCAGGCTATAAGGGGAACACTGAAGCTTTCTTT. Residues: CASSSGYKGNTEAFF.